A single sample is the source of the 7 T cell receptor beta chains below, sequenced in a study of blood T cell repertoires in COVID-19. Only in-frame clones appear in the TCRdb table, and some are missing; sequencing was by immunoSEQ multiplex PCR. The sample contains approximately 320,000 clones, roughly 90% of which appear only once. The specimen sequenced was PBMCs or T cells enriched from blood (not recorded which). These receptors were collected from a man aged 60-69 years who had recovered from COVID-19.

This sequence joins TRBV4-2 and TRBJ2-6, with 7 bases identical to TRBD1. V lost 3 bases, J lost 4 bases, and 3 bases stayed unmatched. The CDR3 runs to 15 residues. CDR1 and CDR2 from the germline V gene are LGHNA and YNFKEQ. CDR3 in amino acids: CASSQGQYGANVLTF. CDR3 DNA: TGTGCCAGCAGCCAGGGACAGTACGGGGCCAACGTCCTGACTTTC.

The V gene is TRBV19, the J gene TRBJ1-3, with a weak D call TRBD1 (6 bases). CDR1 and CDR2 from the germline V gene are LNHDA and SQIVND (reference sequence). V shed 6 bases and J shed 4 bases, with 10 bases lying between them. The CDR3 is 13 residues long. The CDR3 bases are TGTGCCAGTAGGAGGACAGCAGGAAACACCATATATTTT. As protein: CASRRTAGNTIYF.

CDR3: CASSLKGRGFNTEAFF. The CDR3, as DNA: TGTGCCAGCAGTTTAAAGGGGCGGGGTTTTAACACTGAAGCTTTCTTT. The chain employs TRBV27 and TRBJ1-1; tentatively, D is TRBD1 (5 bases). The V gene's germline CDR1 is MNHEY and CDR2 SMNVEV (reference sequence). The CDR3 is 16 residues long. V lost 2 bases to trimming and J lost 2 bases, with 15 bases between them.

This chain uses TRBV5-1 with TRBJ2-7; 9 bases align to TRBD1. The CDR3 spans 13 residues. Germline CDR1 is SGHRS and CDR2 is YFSETQ. After removal of 5 bases from V and 4 bases from J, the junction contained 4 bases not matched to a gene. CDR3 DNA: TGCGCCAGCAGTGGGACAGGGCTATACGAGCAGTACTTC. Its protein is CASSGTGLYEQYF.

The rearrangement joins TRBV7-9 to TRBJ1-2; TRBD1 matches at 7 bases. CDR3 length equals 15 residues. Trimming removed 1 base from V and 2 bases from J; junction bases left unmatched: 4. The germline V gene has CDR1 SEHNR and CDR2 FQNEAQ (reference sequence). The CDR3 DNA is TGTGCCAGCAGCTTAGGACAGGGAAACAACTATGGCTACACCTTC. This gives the protein CASSLGQGNNYGYTF.

V and J are TRBV5-1 and TRBJ2-3, with D tentatively TRBD2 (6 bases). V was cut by 0 bases and J by 2 bases, with 16 bases left in between. CDR1 is SGHRS, CDR2 YFSETQ, per germline. The CDR3 is 17 amino acids. The CDR3 DNA reads as TGCGCCAGCAGCTTGGCGCGGGAAGCTCGGTCCACAGATACGCAGTATTTT. Protein: CASSLAREARSTDTQYF.

J is TRBJ1-6 and V is TRBV4-1; D is unclear. The V end was cut by 1 base, the J end by 7 bases, with 17 bases between. This CDR3 is built from 17 residues. Per germline, CDR1 MGHRA and CDR2 YSYEKL. The CDR3 DNA follows: TGCGCCAGCAGCCAAGGGGCCCTGCTGAACCCGAATTCACCCCTCCACTTT. Translated, it gives CASSQGALLNPNSPLHF.